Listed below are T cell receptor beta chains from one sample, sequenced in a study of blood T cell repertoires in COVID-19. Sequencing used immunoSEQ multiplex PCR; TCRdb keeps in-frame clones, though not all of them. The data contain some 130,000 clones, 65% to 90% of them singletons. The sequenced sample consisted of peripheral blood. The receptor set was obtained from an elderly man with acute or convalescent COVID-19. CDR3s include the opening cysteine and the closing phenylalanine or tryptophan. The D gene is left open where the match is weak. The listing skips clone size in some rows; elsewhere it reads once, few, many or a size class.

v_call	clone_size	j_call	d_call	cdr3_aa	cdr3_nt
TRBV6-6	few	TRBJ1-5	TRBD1	CASSLRQGARGNQPQHF	TGTGCCAGCAGTCTAAGACAGGGGGCGAGGGGCAATCAGCCCCAGCATTTT
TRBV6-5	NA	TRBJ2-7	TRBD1	CASRATGGGEQYF	TGTGCCAGCAGAGCGACAGGGGGCGGCGAGCAGTACTTC
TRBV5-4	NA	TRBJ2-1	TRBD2	CASSSTSGTYNEQFF	TGTGCCAGCAGCTCAACTAGCGGAACTTACAATGAGCAGTTCTTC
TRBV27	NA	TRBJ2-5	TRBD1	CASSLWLTGGETQYF	TGTGCCAGCAGTTTATGGCTCACAGGGGGGGAGACCCAGTACTTC
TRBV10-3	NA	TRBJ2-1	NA	CAISELGSGGYNEQFF	TGTGCCATCAGTGAATTGGGCTCCGGGGGCTACAATGAGCAGTTCTTC
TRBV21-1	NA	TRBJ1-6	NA	CASSNGDRRAYNSPLHF	TGTGCCAGCAGCAATGGGGACAGGAGAGCCTATAATTCACCCCTCCACTTT
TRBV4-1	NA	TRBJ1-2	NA	CASSRPDSYYGYTF	TGCGCCAGCAGCCGGCCCGACAGTTACTATGGCTACACCTTC
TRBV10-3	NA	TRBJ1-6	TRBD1	CAISGNRDRESPLHF	TGTGCCATCAGTGGTAACCGGGACAGGGAATCACCCCTCCACTTT
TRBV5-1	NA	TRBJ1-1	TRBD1	CASSSGTGLMNTEAFF	TGCGCCAGCAGCTCGGGGACAGGGCTGATGAACACTGAAGCTTTCTTT
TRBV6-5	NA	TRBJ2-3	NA	CASSRRAGGDTQYF	TGTGCCAGCAGTCGGAGGGCCGGGGGAGATACGCAGTATTTT
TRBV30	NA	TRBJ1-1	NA	CAWSEEARAFF	TGTGCCTGGAGTGAAGAGGCAAGAGCTTTCTTT
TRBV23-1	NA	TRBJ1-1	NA	CASSPSRWNTEAFF	TGCGCCAGCAGTCCGAGTCGCTGGAACACTGAAGCTTTCTTT
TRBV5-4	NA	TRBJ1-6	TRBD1	CASSSQGQGNSPLHF	TGTGCCAGCAGCTCACAGGGACAGGGAAATTCACCCCTCCACTTT
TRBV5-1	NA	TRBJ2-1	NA	CASSAQRQAGNEQFF	TGCGCCAGCAGCGCCCAACGACAGGCAGGCAATGAGCAGTTCTTC
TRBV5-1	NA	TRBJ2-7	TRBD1	CASSLVGTGVEQYF	TGCGCCAGCAGCTTGGTCGGGACAGGGGTCGAGCAGTACTTC
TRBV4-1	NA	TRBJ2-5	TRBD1	CASSLSDREETQYF	TGCGCCAGCAGCCTTTCGGACAGGGAAGAGACCCAGTACTTC
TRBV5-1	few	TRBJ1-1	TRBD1	CASSLGVRGQGIANTEAFF	TGCGCCAGCAGCTTGGGGGTTCGGGGACAGGGGATCGCAAACACTGAAGCTTTCTTT
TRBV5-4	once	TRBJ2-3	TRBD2	CASSLTSGEDTQYF	TGTGCCAGCAGCTTGACTAGCGGGGAAGATACGCAGTATTTT
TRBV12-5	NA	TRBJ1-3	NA	CASGMRAAGNTIYF	TGTGCTAGTGGTATGAGGGCGGCGGGAAACACCATATATTTT
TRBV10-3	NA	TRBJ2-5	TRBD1	CAISANRDSQETQYF	TGTGCCATCAGTGCAAACCGGGACAGCCAAGAGACCCAGTACTTC
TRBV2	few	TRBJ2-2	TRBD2	CASSPSGRNTGELFF	TGTGCCAGCAGCCCTAGCGGAAGAAACACCGGGGAGCTGTTTTTT
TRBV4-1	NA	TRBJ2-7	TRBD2	CASSPGAGGIHYEQYF	TGCGCCAGCAGCCCCGGGGCCGGGGGGATTCATTACGAGCAGTACTTC
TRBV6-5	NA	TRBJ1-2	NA	CASSYFLDSTYGYTF	TGTGCCAGCAGTTACTTTTTAGACAGTACTTATGGCTACACCTTC
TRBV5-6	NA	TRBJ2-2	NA	CASSLGTAGIGELFF	TGTGCCAGCAGTCTAGGGACTGCCGGGATCGGGGAGCTGTTTTTT
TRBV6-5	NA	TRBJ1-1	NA	CASSYSAGRGGTEAFF	TGTGCCAGCAGTTACTCGGCAGGTCGAGGGGGCACTGAAGCTTTCTTT
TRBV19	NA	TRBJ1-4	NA	CASSMDSREEKLFF	TGTGCCAGTAGCATGGACTCGAGGGAGGAAAAACTGTTTTTT
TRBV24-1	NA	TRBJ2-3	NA	CATARSTDTQYF	TGTGCCACCGCCAGGAGCACAGATACGCAGTATTTT
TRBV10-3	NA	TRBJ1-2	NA	CAISDPFQSGYRSGYTF	TGTGCCATCAGTGACCCCTTTCAATCCGGGTATCGGAGCGGCTACACCTTC
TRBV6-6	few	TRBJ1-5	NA	CASSYGEINQPQHF	TGTGCCAGCAGTTACGGGGAGATCAATCAGCCCCAGCATTTT
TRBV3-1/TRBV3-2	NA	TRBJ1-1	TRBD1	CASSQGQGRSFF	TGTGCCAGCAGCCAAGGACAGGGTCGGAGTTTCTTT
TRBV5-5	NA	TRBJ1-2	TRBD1	CASSLEGTGIYGYTF	TGTGCCAGCAGCTTAGAGGGGACAGGGATCTATGGCTACACCTTC
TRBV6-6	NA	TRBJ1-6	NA	CSTRSGIASTPLHF	TGTTCCACCCGATCAGGGATAGCTTCTACACCCCTCCACTTT
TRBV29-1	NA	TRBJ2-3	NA	CSVETEADTQYF	TGCAGCGTTGAGACAGAGGCAGATACGCAGTATTTT
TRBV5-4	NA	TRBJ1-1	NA	CASSSGLMNTEAFF	TGTGCCAGCAGCTCGGGACTTATGAACACTGAAGCTTTCTTT
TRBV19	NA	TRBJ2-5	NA	CASSATPRETQYF	TGTGCCAGTAGCGCAACCCCCCGGGAGACCCAGTACTTC
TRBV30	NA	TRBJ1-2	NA	CAWSGGAIGYTF	TGTGCCTGGAGCGGGGGGGCCATCGGCTACACCTTC
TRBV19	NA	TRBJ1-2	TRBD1	CASSSRDRGRGSGYTF	TGTGCCAGTAGTTCCCGGGACAGGGGCCGAGGGAGTGGCTACACCTTC
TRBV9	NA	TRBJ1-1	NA	CASSQFSGQEAFF	TGTGCCAGCAGCCAATTTTCCGGACAGGAAGCTTTCTTT
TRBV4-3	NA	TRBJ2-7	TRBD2	CASSQAPSGAYEQYF	TGCGCCAGCAGCCAAGCCCCTAGCGGGGCCTACGAGCAGTACTTC
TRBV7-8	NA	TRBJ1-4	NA	CASSRLGPDEKLFF	TGTGCCAGCAGCCGCTTGGGGCCGGATGAAAAACTGTTTTTT
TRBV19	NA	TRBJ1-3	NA	CASSITTPGPSGNTIYF	TGTGCCAGTAGTATAACTACGCCGGGTCCCTCTGGAAACACCATATATTTT
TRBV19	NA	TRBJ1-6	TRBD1	CASSRGQGSYNSPLHF	TGTGCCAGTAGTCGAGGACAGGGCTCCTATAATTCACCCCTCCACTTT
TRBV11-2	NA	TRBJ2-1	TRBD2	CASSLDLTSGTGEQFF	TGTGCCAGCAGCTTAGATCTCACTAGCGGGACGGGTGAGCAGTTCTTC
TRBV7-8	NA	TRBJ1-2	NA	CASSEQPAEGYTF	TGTGCCAGCAGCGAACAGCCCGCCGAGGGCTACACCTTC
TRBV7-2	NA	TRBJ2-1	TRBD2	CASSLTSGPYNEQFF	TGTGCCAGCAGCCTGACTAGCGGACCGTACAATGAGCAGTTCTTC
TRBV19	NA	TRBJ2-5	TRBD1	CASSIGQVGVQETQYF	TGTGCCAGTAGTATCGGACAGGTCGGGGTCCAAGAGACCCAGTACTTC
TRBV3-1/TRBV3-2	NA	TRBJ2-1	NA	CASSQGQNNEQFF	TGTGCCAGCAGCCAAGGACAAAACAATGAGCAGTTCTTC